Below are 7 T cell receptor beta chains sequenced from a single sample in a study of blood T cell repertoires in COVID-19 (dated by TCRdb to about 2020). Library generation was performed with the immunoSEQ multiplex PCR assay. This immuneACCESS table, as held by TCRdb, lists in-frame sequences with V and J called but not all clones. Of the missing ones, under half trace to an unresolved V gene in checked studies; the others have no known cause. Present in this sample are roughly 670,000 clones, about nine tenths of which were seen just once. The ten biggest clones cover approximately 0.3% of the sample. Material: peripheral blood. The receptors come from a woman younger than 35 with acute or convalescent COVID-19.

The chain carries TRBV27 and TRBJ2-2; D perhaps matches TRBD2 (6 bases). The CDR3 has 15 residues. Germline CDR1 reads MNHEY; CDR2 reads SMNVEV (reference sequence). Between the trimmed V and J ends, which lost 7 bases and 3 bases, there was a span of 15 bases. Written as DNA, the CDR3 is TGTGCCAGCACTGGAGGGAACCTTTACACCGGGGAGCTGTTTTTT. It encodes CASTGGNLYTGELFF.

CDR3 sequence: CSGYGGVNTEAFF. CDR3 nucleotide sequence: TGCAGCGGATACGGGGGAGTGAACACTGAAGCTTTCTTT. This chain links TRBV29-1 with TRBJ1-1, with TRBD1 as a possible D gene (5 bases). V was pared by 7 bases and J by 0 bases, with 12 bases between. The length of the CDR3 is 13 residues. Per germline, CDR1 SQVTM and CDR2 ANQGSEA.

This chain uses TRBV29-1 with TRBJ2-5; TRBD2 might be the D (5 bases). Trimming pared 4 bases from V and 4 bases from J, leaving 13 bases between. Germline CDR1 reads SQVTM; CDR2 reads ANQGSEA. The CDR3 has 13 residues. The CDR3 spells CSVVGEAGETQYF. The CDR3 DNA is TGCAGCGTTGTAGGAGAGGCGGGAGAGACCCAGTACTTC.

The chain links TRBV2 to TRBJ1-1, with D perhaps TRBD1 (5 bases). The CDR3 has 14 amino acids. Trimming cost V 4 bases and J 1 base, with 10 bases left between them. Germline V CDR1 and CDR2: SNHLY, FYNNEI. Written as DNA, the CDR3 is TGTGCCAGCAGTGGACAGCCTCAGAACACTGAAGCTTTCTTT. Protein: CASSGQPQNTEAFF.

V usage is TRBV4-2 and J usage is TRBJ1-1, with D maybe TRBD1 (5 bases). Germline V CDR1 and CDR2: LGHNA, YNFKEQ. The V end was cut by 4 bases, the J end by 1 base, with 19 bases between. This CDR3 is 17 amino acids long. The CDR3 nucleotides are TGTGCCAGCAGCCCAGTTATTAATGCCCAGGGGAACACTGAAGCTTTCTTT. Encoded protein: CASSPVINAQGNTEAFF.

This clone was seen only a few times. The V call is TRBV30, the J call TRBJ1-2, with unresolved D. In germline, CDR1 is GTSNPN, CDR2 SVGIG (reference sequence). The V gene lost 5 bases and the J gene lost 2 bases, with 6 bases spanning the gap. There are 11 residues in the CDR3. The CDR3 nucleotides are TGTGCCTGGGGCAGAAACTATGGCTACACCTTC. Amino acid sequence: CAWGRNYGYTF.

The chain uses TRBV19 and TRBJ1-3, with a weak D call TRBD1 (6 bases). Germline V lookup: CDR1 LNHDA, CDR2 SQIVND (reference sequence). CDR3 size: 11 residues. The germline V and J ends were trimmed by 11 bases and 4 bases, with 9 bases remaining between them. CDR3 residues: CAAGQGNTIYF. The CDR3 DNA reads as TGTGCCGCCGGACAGGGAAACACCATATATTTT. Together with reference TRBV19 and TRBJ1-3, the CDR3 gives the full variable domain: DGGITQSPKYLFRKEGQNVTLSCEQNLNHDAMYWYRQDPGQGLRLIYYSQIVNDFQKGDIAEGYSVSREKKESFPLTVTSAQKNPTAFYLCAAGQGNTIYFGEGSWLTVV.